This T cell receptor beta chain came from a study of T cell changes during pregnancy in multiple sclerosis. TCRdb keeps only in-frame clones here, not all; method: immunoSEQ multiplex PCR. The table lists 60,000 or so clones, about 90% of them singletons, with roughly 0.48% in the top ten. V was shortened by 0 bases and J by 0 bases, with 4 bases between the two germline ends. Germline V gene sequence: CDR1 SGHNT, CDR2 YYREEE (reference sequence). The CDR3 spans 15 residues. The gene calls are TRBV5-4 and TRBJ1-6, with D unclear. Source: CD4+ T cells from peripheral blood mononuclear cells, taken after pregnancy. The TCR comes from a female donor in good health, enrolled as a control in a pregnancy study. CDR3 bases: TGTGCCAGCAGCTTGGACGGCTCCTATAATTCACCCCTCCACTTT. Its translation is CASSLDGSYNSPLHF.